This paragraph reports one T cell receptor (beta chain). Its antigen is still unknown. The CDR3 has 15 amino acids. From germline, CDR1 is SGDLS and CDR2 YYNGEE. Germline trimming cut 4 bases from V and 5 bases from J; bases unmatched to any gene: 4. This sample is part of a study of radiotherapy plus CTLA-4 blockade in lung cancer. The data were produced by immunoSEQ multiplex PCR, yet TCRdb's version contains in-frame clones alone and is incomplete. The sample holds roughly 25,000 clones, roughly 73% seen once. Study-level points and caveats: Tumor-origin TCR clones grew in blood after radiotherapy plus ipilimumab.

The chain is built from TRBV9 and TRBJ2-2; 11 bases match TRBD2. Material: peripheral blood, obtained from a patient treated with radiotherapy plus ipilimumab. This clonotype originated in a human donor with non-small cell lung cancer who had stable disease on radiotherapy plus ipilimumab. The CDR3 sequence is CASSLRTSGTGELFF. The DNA of the CDR3 is TGTGCCAGCAGCCTCAGGACTAGCGGGACCGGGGAGCTGTTTTTT.